This TCR beta chain was identified during a study of blood T cell repertoires in COVID-19 (dated by TCRdb to about 2020). Regarding the complete study: Collaborator samples came from the United States, Italy and Spain and covered acute and convalescent phases of COVID-19. The prospective study material was composed of cDNA or gDNA derived from T cells, B-cell-depleted T cells, or PBMCs. The dataset comprised deeply sampled blood TCRbeta repertoires from subjects exposed to, actively infected with, or recovered from COVID-19. The repertoires were released in a freely available public database meant as a resource for research on the immune response to SARS-CoV-2. The samples were drawn from the first 160 participants of the ongoing ImmuneRACE study and from 1,254 subjects provided by 6 global collaborators. A de-identified subject ID, COVID-19 status, age in years and sex were almost always included in the sample metadata. Where HLA class I and class II types were available, the types were taken from metadata supplied by the sample provider, not from assay-based typing.

Findings and caveats that apply to the study as a whole: How much clinical and demographic metadata was included differed by source and by participant, and the metadata was provided uncurated.

In the case of this clone: The antigen it recognizes is unknown. No much larger clonotype is one base removed from it; base qualities were not supplied.

TCRbeta CDR3 regions were amplified from genomic DNA using the immunoSEQ Assay, a bias-controlled multiplex PCR. For the original study's pipeline: The number of nucleated cells in each sample was estimated by amplification of reference gene primers within the assay. Sequence reads were collapsed and filtered to measure the absolute abundance of every unique TCRbeta CDR3 rearrangement. For each sample, productive Simpson clonality was calculated as the square root of Simpson's diversity index across productive rearrangements. TCRdb provides this immuneACCESS table in a form limited to in-frame rearrangements. Some clones are lacking; in checked studies, under half of them reflect an unresolved V gene, and why the rest are absent is not known. Clone size and V and J calls were adopted from that table, with D and trimming inferred from the DNA. For this sample there are about 100,000 clones; 75% to 90% appear just once. The leading ten clones occupy about 1.8% of the sample.

The germline V gene (reference sequence) yields SEHNR for CDR1 and FQNEAQ for CDR2. The cysteine opens and the phenylalanine closes a CDR3 of 14 amino acids. Here the CDR3 DNA is all that survives: 42 bases in frame from base 1. The trim is 10 bases for V and 0 bases for J, with a gap of 15 bases between the germline ends. Whole blood was collected in K2EDTA tubes by collaborating institutions according to the institutions' own protocols. Collaborator samples were shipped for TCRbeta analysis as frozen whole blood, isolated PBMCs, or DNA extracted from either sample type. Sample: peripheral blood. The chain links TRBV7-9 with TRBJ1-1; tentative D gene TRBD1, with 5 bases matching. This receptor was identified in an elderly man with acute or convalescent COVID-19. The nucleotide sequence is given as TGTGCCATAGTAAATGGGGGGATGAACACTGAAGCTTTCTTT. Protein translation: CAIVNGGMNTEAFF.